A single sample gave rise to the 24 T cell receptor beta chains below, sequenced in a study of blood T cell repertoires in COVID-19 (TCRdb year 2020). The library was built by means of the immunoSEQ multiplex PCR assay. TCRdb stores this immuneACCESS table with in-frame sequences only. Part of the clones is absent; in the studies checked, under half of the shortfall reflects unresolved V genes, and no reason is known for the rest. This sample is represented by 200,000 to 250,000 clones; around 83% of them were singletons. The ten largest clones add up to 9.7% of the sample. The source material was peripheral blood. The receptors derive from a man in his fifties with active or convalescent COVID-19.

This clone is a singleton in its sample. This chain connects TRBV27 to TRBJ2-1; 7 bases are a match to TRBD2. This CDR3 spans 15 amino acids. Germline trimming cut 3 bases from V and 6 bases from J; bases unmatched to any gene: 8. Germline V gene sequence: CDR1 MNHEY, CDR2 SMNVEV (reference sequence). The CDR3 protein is CASSFGGGPGNEQFF. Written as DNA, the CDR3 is TGTGCCAGCAGTTTTGGGGGAGGGCCCGGCAATGAGCAGTTCTTC.

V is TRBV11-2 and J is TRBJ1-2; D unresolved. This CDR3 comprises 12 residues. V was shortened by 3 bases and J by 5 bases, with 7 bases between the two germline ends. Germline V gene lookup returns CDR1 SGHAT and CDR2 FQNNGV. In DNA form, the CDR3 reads TGTGCCAGCAGCTTCCCCCTTTATGGCTACACCTTC. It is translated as CASSFPLYGYTF.

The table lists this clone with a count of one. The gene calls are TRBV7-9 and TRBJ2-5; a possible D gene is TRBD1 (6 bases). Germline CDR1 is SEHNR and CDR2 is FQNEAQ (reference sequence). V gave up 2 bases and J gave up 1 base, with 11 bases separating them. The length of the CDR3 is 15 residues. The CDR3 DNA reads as TGTGCCAGCAGCTTAAAGGGGGTGGCCCAAGAGACCCAGTACTTC. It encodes CASSLKGVAQETQYF. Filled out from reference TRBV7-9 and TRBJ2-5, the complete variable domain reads DTGVSQNPRHKITKRGQNVTFRCDPISEHNRLYWYRQTLGQGPEFLTYFQNEAQLEKSRLLSDRFSAERPKGSFSTLEIQRTEQGDSAMYLCASSLKGVAQETQYFGPGTRLLVL.

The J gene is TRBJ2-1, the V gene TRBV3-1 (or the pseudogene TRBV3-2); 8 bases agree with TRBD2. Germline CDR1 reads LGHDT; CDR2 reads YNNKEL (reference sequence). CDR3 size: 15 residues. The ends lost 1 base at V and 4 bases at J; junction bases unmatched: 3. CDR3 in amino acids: CASSQVSGIYNEQFF. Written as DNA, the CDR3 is TGTGCCAGCAGCCAAGTTAGCGGGATTTACAATGAGCAGTTCTTC.

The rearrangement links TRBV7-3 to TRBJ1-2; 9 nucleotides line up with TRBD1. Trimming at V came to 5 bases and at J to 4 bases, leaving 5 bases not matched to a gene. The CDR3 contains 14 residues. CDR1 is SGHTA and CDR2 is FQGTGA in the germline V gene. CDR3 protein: CASSVDRGGYGYTF. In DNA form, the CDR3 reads TGTGCCAGCAGCGTCGACAGGGGGGGCTATGGCTACACCTTC.

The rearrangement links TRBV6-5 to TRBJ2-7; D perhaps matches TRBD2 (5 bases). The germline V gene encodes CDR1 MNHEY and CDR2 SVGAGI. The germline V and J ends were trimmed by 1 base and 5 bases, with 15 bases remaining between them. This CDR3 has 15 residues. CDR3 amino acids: CASSYLGLDWNEQYF. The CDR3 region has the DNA TGTGCCAGCAGTTACTTAGGACTGGATTGGAACGAGCAGTACTTC.

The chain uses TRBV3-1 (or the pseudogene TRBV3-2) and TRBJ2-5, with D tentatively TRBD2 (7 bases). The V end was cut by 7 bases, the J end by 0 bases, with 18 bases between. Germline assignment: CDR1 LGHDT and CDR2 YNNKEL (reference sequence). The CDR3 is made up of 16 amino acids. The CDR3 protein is CASTRRRGQYQETQYF. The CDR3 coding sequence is TGTGCCAGCACCCGCAGGCGGGGGCAATACCAAGAGACCCAGTACTTC.

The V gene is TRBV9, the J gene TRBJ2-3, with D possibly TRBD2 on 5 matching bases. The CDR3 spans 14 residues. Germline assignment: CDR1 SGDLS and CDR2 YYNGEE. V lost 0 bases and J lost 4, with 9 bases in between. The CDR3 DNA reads TGTGCCAGCAGCGTAGCCAGTAGCGCAGATACGCAGTATTTT. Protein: CASSVASSADTQYF.

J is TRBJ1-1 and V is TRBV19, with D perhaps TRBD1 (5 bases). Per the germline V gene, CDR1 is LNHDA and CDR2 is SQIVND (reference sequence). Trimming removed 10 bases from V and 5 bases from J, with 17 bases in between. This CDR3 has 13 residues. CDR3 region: CATTQGWWTEAFF. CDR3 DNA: TGTGCCACGACCCAGGGATGGTGGACTGAAGCTTTCTTT.

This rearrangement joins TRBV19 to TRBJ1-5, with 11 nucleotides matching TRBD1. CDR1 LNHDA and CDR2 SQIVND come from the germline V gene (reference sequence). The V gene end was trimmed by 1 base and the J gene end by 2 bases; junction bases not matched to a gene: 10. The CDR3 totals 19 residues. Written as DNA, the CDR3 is TGTGCCAGTAGTATAGCCCGGACAGGGGGCTACAGGGGCAATCAGCCCCAGCATTTT. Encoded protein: CASSIARTGGYRGNQPQHF. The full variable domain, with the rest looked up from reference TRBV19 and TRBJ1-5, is DGGITQSPKYLFRKEGQNVTLSCEQNLNHDAMYWYRQDPGQGLRLIYYSQIVNDFQKGDIAEGYSVSREKKESFPLTVTSAQKNPTAFYLCASSIARTGGYRGNQPQHFGDGTRLSIL.

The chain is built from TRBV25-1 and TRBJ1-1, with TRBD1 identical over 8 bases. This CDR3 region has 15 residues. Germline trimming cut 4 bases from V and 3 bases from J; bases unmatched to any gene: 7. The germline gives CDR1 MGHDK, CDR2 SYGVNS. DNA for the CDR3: TGTGCCAGCAGTGCCCGACAGGGGTGGGACACTGAAGCTTTCTTT. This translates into CASSARQGWDTEAFF.

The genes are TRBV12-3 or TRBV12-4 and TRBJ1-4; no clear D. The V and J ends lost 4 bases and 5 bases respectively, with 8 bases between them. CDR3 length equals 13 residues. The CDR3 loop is CASSSQRNEKLFF. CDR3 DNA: TGTGCCAGCAGTTCACAGCGGAATGAAAAACTGTTTTTT.

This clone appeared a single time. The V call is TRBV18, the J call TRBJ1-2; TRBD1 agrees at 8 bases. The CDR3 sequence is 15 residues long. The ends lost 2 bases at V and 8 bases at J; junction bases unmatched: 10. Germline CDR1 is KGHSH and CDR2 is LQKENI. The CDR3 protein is CASSPSGQGAGGYTF. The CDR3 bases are TGTGCCAGCTCACCATCAGGCCAGGGGGCTGGGGGCTACACCTTC.

Here the CDR3 DNA reads TGTGCCAGTCGGACAGGGCATACTGAAGCTTTCTTT. Its protein is CASRTGHTEAFF. The V call is TRBV19, the J call TRBJ1-1; 8 bases align to TRBD1. The CDR3 consists of 12 residues. Trimming cost V 8 bases and J 5 bases; bases outside gene matches: 4. Germline V CDR1 and CDR2: LNHDA, SQIVND (reference sequence).

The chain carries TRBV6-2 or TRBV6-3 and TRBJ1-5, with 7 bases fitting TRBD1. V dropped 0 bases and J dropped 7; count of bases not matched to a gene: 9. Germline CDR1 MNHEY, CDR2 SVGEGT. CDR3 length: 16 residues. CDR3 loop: CASSYSGDRVTQPQHF. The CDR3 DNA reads TGTGCCAGCAGTTACTCGGGAGACAGGGTAACCCAGCCCCAGCATTTT.

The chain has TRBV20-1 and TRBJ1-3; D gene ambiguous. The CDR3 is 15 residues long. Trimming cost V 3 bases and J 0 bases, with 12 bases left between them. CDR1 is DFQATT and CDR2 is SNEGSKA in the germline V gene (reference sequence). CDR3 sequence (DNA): TGCAGTGCTAGTGGCAGGCCCCTCTCTGGAAACACCATATATTTT. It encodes CSASGRPLSGNTIYF.

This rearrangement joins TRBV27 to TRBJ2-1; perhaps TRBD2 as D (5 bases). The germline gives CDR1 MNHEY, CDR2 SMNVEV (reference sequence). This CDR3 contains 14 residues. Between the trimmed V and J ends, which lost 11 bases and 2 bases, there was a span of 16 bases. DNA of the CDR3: TGTGCCTCACGGAGGTCAAACACCTACAATGAGCAGTTCTTC. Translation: CASRRSNTYNEQFF.

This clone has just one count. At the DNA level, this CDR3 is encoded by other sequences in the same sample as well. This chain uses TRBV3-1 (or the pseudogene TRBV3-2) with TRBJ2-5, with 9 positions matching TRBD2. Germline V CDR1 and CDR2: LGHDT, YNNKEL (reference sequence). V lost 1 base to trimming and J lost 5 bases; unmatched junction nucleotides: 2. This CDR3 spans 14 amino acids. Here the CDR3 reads CASSQVAGEETQYF. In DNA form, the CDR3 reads TGTGCCAGCAGCCAAGTAGCGGGGGAGGAGACCCAGTACTTC.

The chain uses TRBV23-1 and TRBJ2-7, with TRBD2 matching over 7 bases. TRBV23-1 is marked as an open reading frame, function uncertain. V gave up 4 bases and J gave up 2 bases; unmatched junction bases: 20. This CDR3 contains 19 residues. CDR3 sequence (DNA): TGCGCCAGCAGTCTACACCCAGGAGGGCTCTGCGGGGGTCCCTACGAGCAGTACTTC. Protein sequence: CASSLHPGGLCGGPYEQYF.

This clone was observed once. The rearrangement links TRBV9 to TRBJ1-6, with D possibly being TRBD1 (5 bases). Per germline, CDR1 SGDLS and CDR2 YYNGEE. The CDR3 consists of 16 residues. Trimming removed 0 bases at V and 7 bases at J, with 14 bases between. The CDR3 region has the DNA TGTGCCAGCAGCGTAGGACCGGGACTGTCAAATTCACCCCTCCACTTT. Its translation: CASSVGPGLSNSPLHF.

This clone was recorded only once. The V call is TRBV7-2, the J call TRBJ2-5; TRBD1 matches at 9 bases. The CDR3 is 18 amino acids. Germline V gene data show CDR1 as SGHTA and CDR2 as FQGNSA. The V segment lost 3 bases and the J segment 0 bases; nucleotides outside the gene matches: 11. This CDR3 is CASSLFIRTGADQETQYF. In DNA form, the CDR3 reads TGTGCCAGCAGCTTGTTTATTCGGACAGGGGCCGACCAAGAGACCCAGTACTTC.

CDR3 bases: TGTGCCAGCAGCCCGAGAGGGAGGGCCCTGAACACTGAAGCTTTCTTT. Protein sequence: CASSPRGRALNTEAFF. The chain couples TRBV9 to TRBJ1-1, with D unresolved. Trimming stripped 4 bases from V and 0 bases from J, with 16 bases between. Germline values: CDR1 SGDLS, CDR2 YYNGEE. This CDR3 region has 16 residues.

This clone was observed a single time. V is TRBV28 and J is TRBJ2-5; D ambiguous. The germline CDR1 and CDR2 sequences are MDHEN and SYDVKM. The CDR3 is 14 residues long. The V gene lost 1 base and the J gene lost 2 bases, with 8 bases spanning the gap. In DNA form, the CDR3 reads TGTGCCAGCAGTTTATTATTGCGGCAAGAGACCCAGTACTTC. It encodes CASSLLLRQETQYF.

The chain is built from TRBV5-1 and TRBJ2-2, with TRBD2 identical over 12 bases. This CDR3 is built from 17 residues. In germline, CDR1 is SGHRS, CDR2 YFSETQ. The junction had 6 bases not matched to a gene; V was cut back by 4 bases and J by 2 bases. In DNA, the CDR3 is TGCGCCAGCAGCACTGGACTAGCGGGGTTCAACACCGGGGAGCTGTTTTTT. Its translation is CASSTGLAGFNTGELFF.